This T cell receptor beta chain was captured in a study of OX40 agonist ivuxolimab in advanced cancers. Whole-study context: Enrolled patients in dose escalation had cancers that were hepatocellular carcinoma, melanoma, renal cell or head and neck cancer.

Sampling of blood occurred at baseline, cycle 4 day 1, and cycle 7 day 1. TCRdb keeps only in-frame clones here, not all; method: immunoSEQ multiplex PCR. This table has 90,000 to 95,000 clones, 80% to 85% appearing once. This clone appeared a few times. The TCR was taken from an adult with an advanced solid tumor such as melanoma, head and neck, liver or kidney cancer. The specimen was CD4+ or CD8+ T cells sorted from blood, collected in a trial of the OX40 agonist ivuxolimab.

CDR3 loop: CASKVGNQPQHF. The CDR3 DNA sequence: TGTGCCAGCAAGGTTGGCAATCAGCCCCAGCATTTT. This rearrangement joins TRBV2 to TRBJ1-5; no firm D call. The V gene lost 7 bases and the J gene lost 2 bases, with 6 bases spanning the gap. CDR3 length: 12 amino acids. Germline V gene lookup returns CDR1 SNHLY and CDR2 FYNNEI.